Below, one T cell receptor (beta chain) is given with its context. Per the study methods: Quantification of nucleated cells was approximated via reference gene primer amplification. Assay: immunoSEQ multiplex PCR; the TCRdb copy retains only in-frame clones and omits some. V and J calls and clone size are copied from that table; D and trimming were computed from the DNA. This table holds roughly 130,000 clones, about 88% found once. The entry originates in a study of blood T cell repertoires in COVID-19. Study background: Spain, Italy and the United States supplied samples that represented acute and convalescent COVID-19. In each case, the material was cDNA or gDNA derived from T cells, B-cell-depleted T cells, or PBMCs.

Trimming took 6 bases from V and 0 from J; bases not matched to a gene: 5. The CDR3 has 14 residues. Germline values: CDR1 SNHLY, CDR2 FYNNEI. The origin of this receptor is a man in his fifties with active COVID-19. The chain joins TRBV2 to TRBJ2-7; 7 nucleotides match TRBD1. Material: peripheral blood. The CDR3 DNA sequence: TGTGCCAGCAGGGGGCCAGGGGGCTCCTACGAGCAGTACTTC. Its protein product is CASRGPGGSYEQYF.